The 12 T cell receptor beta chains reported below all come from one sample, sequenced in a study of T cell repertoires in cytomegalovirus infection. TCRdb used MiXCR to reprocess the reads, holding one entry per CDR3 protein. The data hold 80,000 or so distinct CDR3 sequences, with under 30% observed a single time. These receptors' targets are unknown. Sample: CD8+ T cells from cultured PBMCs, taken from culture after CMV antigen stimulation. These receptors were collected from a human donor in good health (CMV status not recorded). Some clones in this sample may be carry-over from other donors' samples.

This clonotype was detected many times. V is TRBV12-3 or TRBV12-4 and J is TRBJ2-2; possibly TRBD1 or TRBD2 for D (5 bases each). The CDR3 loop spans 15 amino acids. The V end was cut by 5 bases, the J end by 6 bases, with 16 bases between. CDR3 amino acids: CASSHLMGDAGELFF. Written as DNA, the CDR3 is TGTGCCAGCAGTCATCTGATGGGGGACGCCGGGGAGCTGTTTTTT.

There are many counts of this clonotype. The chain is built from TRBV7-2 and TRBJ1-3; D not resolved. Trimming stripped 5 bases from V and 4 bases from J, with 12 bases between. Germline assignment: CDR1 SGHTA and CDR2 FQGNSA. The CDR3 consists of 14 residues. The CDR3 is CASSHGFLGNTIYF. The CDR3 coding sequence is TGTGCCAGCAGCCACGGTTTTCTAGGAAACACCATATATTTT.

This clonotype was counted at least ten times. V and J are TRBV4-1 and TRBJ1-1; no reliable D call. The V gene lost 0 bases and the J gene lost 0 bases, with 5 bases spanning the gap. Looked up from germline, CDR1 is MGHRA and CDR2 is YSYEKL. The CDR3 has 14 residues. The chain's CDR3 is CASSQEGMNTEAFF. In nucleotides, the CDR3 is TGCGCCAGCAGCCAAGAAGGGATGAACACTGAAGCTTTCTTT.

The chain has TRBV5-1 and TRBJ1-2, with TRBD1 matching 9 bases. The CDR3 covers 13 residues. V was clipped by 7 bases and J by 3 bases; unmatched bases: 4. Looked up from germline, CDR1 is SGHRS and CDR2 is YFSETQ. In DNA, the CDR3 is TGCGCCAGCGCTAGGACAGGGGACTATGGCTACACCTTC. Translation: CASARTGDYGYTF. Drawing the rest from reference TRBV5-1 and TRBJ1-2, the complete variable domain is KAGVTQTPRYLIKTRGQQVTLSCSPISGHRSVSWYQQTPGQGLQFLFEYFSETQRNKGNFPGRFSGRQFSNSRSEMNVSTLELGDSALYLCASARTGDYGYTFGSGTRLTVV.

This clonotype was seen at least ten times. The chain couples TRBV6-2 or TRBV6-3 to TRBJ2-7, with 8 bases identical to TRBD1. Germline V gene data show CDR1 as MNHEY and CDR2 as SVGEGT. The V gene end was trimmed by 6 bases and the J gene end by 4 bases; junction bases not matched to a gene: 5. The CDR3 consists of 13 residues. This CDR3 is CASSLDRGYEQYF. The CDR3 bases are TGTGCCAGCAGCCTAGACAGGGGATACGAGCAGTACTTC.

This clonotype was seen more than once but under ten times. For the CDR3, the DNA is TGTGCCAGCTCACCCTCCCCGTGGAGACCCTATAATTCACCCCTCCACTTT. As protein: CASSPSPWRPYNSPLHF. The chain carries TRBV18 and TRBJ1-6; D is undetermined. Germline-derived CDR1 and CDR2 are KGHSH and LQKENI. The CDR3 loop spans 17 amino acids. V dropped 3 bases and J dropped 2 bases, with 14 bases sitting between them.

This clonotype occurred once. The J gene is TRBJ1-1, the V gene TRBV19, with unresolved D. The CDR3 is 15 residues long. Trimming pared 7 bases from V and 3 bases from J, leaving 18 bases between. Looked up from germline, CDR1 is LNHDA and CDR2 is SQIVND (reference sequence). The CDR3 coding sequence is TGTGCCAGTACCCCTCGAGATGGGCGGGACACTGAAGCTTTCTTT. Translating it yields CASTPRDGRDTEAFF.

In DNA form, the CDR3 reads TGTGCCAGCAGCCTCTGGACTAGCGGGGGAACTAGCACAGATACGCAGTATTTT. Translation gives CASSLWTSGGTSTDTQYF. J is TRBJ2-3 and V is TRBV11-3, with 13 positions matching TRBD2. The trim removed 5 bases at V and 0 bases at J, leaving 8 bases unmatched. CDR1 and CDR2 from the germline V gene are SGHNT and YENEEA. This CDR3 contains 18 residues.

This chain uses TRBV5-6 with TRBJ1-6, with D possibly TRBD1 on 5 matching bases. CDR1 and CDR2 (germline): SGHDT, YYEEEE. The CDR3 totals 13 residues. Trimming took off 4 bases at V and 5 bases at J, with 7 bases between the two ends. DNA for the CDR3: TGTGCCAGCAGCGGACACAATAATTCACCCCTCCACTTT. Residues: CASSGHNNSPLHF. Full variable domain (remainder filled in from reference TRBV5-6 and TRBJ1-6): DAGVTQSPTHLIKTRGQQVTLRCSPKSGHDTVSWYQQALGQGPQFIFQYYEEEERQRGNFPDRFSGHQFPNYSSELNVNALLLGDSALYLCASSGHNNSPLHFGNGTRLTVT.

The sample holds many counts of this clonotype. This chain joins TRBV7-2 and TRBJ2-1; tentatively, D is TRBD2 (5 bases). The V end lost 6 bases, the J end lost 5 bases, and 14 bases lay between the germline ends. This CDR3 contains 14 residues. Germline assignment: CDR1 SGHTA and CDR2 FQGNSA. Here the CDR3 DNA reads TGTGCCAGCAGACTTGGAGGAGGCAACAATGAGCAGTTCTTC. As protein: CASRLGGGNNEQFF.

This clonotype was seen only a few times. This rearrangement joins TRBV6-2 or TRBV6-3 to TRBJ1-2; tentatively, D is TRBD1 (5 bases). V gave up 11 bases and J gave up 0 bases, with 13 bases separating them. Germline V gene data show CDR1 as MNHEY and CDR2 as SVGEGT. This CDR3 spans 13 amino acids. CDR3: CAEWDGSNYGYTF. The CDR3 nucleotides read TGTGCCGAGTGGGACGGATCTAACTATGGCTACACCTTC.

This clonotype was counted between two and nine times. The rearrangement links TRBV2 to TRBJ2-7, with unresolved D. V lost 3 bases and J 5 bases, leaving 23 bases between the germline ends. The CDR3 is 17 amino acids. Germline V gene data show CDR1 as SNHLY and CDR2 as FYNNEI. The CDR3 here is CASSDNPGRYCRDEQYF. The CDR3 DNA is TGTGCCAGCAGTGACAATCCAGGCAGGTATTGCCGGGACGAGCAGTACTTC.